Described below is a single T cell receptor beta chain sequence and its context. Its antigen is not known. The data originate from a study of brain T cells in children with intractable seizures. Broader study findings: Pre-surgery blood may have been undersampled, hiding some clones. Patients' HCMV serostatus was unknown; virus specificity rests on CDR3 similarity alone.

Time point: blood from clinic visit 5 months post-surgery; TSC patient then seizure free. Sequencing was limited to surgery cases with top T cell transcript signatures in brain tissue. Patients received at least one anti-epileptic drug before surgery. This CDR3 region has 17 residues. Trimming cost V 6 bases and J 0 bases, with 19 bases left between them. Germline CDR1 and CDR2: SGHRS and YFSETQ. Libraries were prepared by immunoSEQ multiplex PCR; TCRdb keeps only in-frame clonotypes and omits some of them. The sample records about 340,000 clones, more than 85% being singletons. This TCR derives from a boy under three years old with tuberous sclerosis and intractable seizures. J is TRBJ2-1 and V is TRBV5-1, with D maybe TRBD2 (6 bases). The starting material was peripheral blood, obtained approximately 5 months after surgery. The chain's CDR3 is CASKRRAGRSSYNEQFF. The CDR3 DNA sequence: TGCGCCAGCAAACGGAGGGCGGGGCGGAGCTCCTACAATGAGCAGTTCTTC.